A selection of T cell receptor beta chains follows, all from one sample in a study of cytomegalovirus exposure and HLA in healthy donors. Some clones are missing from TCRdb's copy, which holds only in-frame ones; the method was immunoSEQ multiplex PCR. This sample has approximately 140,000 clones, with approximately 76% found just once. Sequenced: PBMCs. Receptor source: a man aged 40-49 years in good health and CMV-seronegative. Both conserved end residues are trimmed from each CDR3.

V gene | CDR3 protein
TRBV9 | ASSVGGAEETQY
TRBV30 | AWIPGLAGTDTQY
TRBV6-1 | ASRGQGHYGYT
TRBV7-9 | ASSWGETGDTGELF
TRBV25-1 | ASGGQGATGELF
TRBV6-1 | ASSYGEQF
TRBV5-1 | ASSLLGGRGSYGYT
TRBV6-5 | ASSYGQNNSPLH
TRBV11-2 | ASSLLAGGVETQY
TRBV15 | ATSGLGYRETYEQY
TRBV18 | ASSSSSGTGNTGELF
TRBV19 | ASFELGGTKGGYT
TRBV27 | ASSYHKRDYSQY
TRBV29-1 | SVDEGANEKLF
TRBV7-6 | ASSLTTGQLYEQY
TRBV6-5 | ASTYSGANVLT
TRBV7-9 | ASSPDAHDRHYGYT
TRBV13 | ASSLRGANSPLH
TRBV5-6 | ASSSQGVGYT
TRBV19 | ASRDGSSYEQY
TRBV15 | ATSGGNPGANGLT
TRBV19 | ASSIYLATSYEQY
TRBV27 | ASSSLRLAGIRTDTQY
TRBV28 | ATYQQGNTEAF
TRBV5-6 | ASSSRNSLYNEQF
TRBV19 | ASSILPGQGNYGYT
TRBV10-3 | ATLDRENTEAF
TRBV4-1 | ASSSYRGFESYEQY
TRBV29-1 | SVGRTGRSTGELF
TRBV6-5 | ASSYSGGQLYSEQY
TRBV5-5 | ASSLVGTSGSFSSYNEQF
TRBV27 | ASRRTGESLSGANVLT
TRBV10-2 | ASLQAGGYNEQF
TRBV6-6 | ASRAQGPAQPQH
TRBV7-9 | ASSSGQGNQPQH
TRBV5-8 | ASSYGLEQY
TRBV6-1 | ASSDPGQIEPGELF
TRBV5-1 | ASSRTGSPGANVLT
TRBV5-4 | ASSLGQLSSYEQY
TRBV5-1 | ASSLDTRNTEAF
TRBV6-5 | ASSQRTGRPYEQY
TRBV1 | TSSLGTSGRGHEQF
TRBV6-5 | ASRELSSYEQY
TRBV5-1 | ASRPDAGVPNTQY
TRBV11-3 | ASSLSGGSGYNEQF
TRBV2 | ASTPGGNTDTQY
TRBV10-3 | VVARKPGLAGDNEQF
TRBV5-1 | ASSFGETNAGELF
TRBV29-1 | SVEVIPGQGANYGYT